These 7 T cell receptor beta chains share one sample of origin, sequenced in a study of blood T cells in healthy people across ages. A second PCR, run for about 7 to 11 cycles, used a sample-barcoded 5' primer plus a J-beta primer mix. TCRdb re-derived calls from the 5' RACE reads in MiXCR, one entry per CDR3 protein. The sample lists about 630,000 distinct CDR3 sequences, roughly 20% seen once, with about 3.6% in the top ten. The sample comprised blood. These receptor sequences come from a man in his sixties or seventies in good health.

Here the CDR3 reads CASSAKLAVESYNEQFF. The CDR3 nucleotides are TGCGCCAGCAGCGCTAAGCTAGCGGTGGAGTCCTACAATGAGCAGTTCTTC. The rearrangement joins TRBV4-3 to TRBJ2-1; 7 nucleotides align to TRBD2. The CDR3 is 17 residues long. Germline trimming cut 5 bases from V and 1 base from J; bases unmatched to any gene: 11. Germline CDR1 LGHNA, CDR2 YSLEER.

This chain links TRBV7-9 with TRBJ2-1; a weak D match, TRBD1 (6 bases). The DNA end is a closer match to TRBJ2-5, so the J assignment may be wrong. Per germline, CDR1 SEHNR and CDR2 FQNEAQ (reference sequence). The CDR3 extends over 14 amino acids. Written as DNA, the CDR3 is TGTGCCAGCAGCCCCGTACAGGGTCGGGAGACCCAGTACTTC. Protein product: CASSPVQGRETQYF.

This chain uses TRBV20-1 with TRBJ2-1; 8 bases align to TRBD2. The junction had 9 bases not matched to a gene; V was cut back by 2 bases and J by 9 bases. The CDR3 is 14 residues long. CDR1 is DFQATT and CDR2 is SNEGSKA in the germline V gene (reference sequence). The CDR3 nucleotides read TGCAGTGCTAGATCGAGCGGGGGATTTCCTGAGCAGTTCTTC. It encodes CSARSSGGFPEQFF.

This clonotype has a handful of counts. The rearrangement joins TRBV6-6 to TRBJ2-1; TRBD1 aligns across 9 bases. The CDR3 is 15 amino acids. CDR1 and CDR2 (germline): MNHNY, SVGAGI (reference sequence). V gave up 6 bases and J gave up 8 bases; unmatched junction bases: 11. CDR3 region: CASSHPGQGWYEQFF. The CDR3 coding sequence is TGTGCCAGCAGCCACCCGGGACAGGGTTGGTATGAGCAGTTCTTC.

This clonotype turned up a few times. CDR3 residues: CASQPGRHSYEQYF. The CDR3 DNA follows: TGTGCCAGCCAACCGGGACGGCACTCATACGAGCAGTACTTC. J is TRBJ2-7 and V is TRBV6-4; D is perhaps TRBD1 or TRBD2 (5 bases each). The CDR3 is 14 amino acids. CDR1 and CDR2 (germline): MRHNA, SNTAGT. V was shortened by 8 bases and J by 4 bases, with 18 bases between the two germline ends.

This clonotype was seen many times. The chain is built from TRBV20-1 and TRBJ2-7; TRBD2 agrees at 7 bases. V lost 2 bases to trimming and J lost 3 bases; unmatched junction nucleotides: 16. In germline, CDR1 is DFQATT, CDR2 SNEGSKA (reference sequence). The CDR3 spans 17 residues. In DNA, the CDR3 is TGCAGTGCTAGAAGAGTGGGGGAGGGCCCTAAAGTCTACGAGCAGTACTTC. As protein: CSARRVGEGPKVYEQYF.

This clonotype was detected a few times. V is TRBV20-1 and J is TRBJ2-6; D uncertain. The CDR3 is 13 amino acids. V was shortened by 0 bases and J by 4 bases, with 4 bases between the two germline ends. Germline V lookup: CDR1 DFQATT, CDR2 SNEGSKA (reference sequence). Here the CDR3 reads CSAREGGANVLTF. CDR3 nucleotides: TGCAGTGCTAGAGAGGGAGGGGCCAACGTCCTGACTTTC.